This record looks at one TCR beta chain sequence and its context. What it binds is not known. This table comes from immunoSEQ multiplex PCR, and its TCRdb copy is limited to in-frame clones, with some not included. There are some 140,000 clones in the sample; approximately 90% occur only once, and about 2.1% lies in the top ten. The data stem from a study of T cell responses to AZD1222 COVID-19 vaccine. V dropped 6 bases and J dropped 4 bases, with 18 bases sitting between them. The CDR3 consists of 15 residues. CDR1 is MNHEY, CDR2 SVGAGI, per germline. Study-level points and caveats: Dominant CD4 TCR responses targeted spike regions 160-218 and 743-854. Baseline seropositivity occurred in only a handful of AZD1222 recipients.

This receptor was identified in an adult in good health. The sample in question was peripheral blood, obtained on day 0 of AZD1222 vaccination. The rearrangement joins TRBV6-5 to TRBJ1-2, with unresolved D. CDR3 loop: CASSPMAHPSYGYTF. CDR3 coding DNA: TGTGCCAGCAGCCCCATGGCGCATCCTTCCTATGGCTACACCTTC.